This entry describes one T cell receptor beta chain. This sample was taken from a study of blood T cell repertoires in COVID-19. Assay: immunoSEQ multiplex PCR; the TCRdb copy retains only in-frame clones and omits some. The data hold roughly 100,000 clones, with over 75% observed a single time. The CDR3 consists of 13 residues. The germline V gene encodes CDR1 KGHSH and CDR2 LQKENI. V lost 3 bases and J 7 bases, leaving 12 bases between the germline ends. The chain employs TRBV18 and TRBJ1-1, with D perhaps TRBD1 (5 bases). Sequences were obtained from peripheral blood. The receptor was derived from a man in his fifties with acute or convalescent COVID-19. The CDR3 spells CASSPGRASEAFF. CDR3 bases: TGTGCCAGCTCACCCGGCAGGGCCAGTGAAGCTTTCTTT.